The 10 T cell receptor beta chains in this list originate from one sample, sequenced in a study of STAT5B mutations in CD4+ large granular lymphocyte leukemia. Here immunoSEQ multiplex PCR was the method, and the copy in TCRdb shows in-frame clones only, minus some. The data hold more than 30,000 clones, with less than 85% observed a single time. The sample consisted of CD4+ T cells from blood buffy coats. These receptors were collected from a human donor in good health.

In nucleotides, the CDR3 is TGTGCCAGCACGGGACAGGGGTTCGGAGATACGCAGTATTTT. Its protein is CASTGQGFGDTQYF. This sequence joins TRBV25-1 and TRBJ2-3, with 10 bases identical to TRBD1. Germline lookup yields CDR1 MGHDK and CDR2 SYGVNS. The CDR3 spans 14 residues. V shed 7 bases and J 5 bases; nucleotides not matched to a gene: 6.

This chain connects TRBV15 to TRBJ2-7; tentative D call: TRBD2 (5 bases). Germline CDR1 LNHNV, CDR2 YYDKDF (reference sequence). CDR3 length equals 16 residues. V was trimmed by 3 bases and J by 3 bases, leaving 18 bases between them. This CDR3 reads CATSRDRTGNGYEQYF. The CDR3 DNA sequence: TGTGCCACCAGCAGGGATCGGACGGGGAACGGCTACGAGCAGTACTTC.

The J gene is TRBJ2-1, the V gene TRBV4-1, with TRBD2 identical over 16 bases. V shed 2 bases and J 0 bases; nucleotides not matched to a gene: 7. The CDR3 is 20 residues long. Germline assignment: CDR1 MGHRA and CDR2 YSYEKL. The CDR3 protein is CASSQLGLAGGAGSYNEQFF. The CDR3 bases are TGCGCCAGCAGCCAATTGGGACTAGCGGGAGGGGCCGGCTCCTACAATGAGCAGTTCTTC.

This chain links TRBV29-1 with TRBJ2-5; D is undetermined. Trimming removed 4 bases at V and 1 base at J, with 10 bases between. CDR3 length equals 13 residues. CDR1 and CDR2 from the germline V gene are SQVTM and ANQGSEA. The CDR3 bases are TGCAGCGTTGCCCCGGGCTTCCAAGAGACCCAGTACTTC. Protein sequence: CSVAPGFQETQYF.

This chain links TRBV18 with TRBJ2-3; D is ambiguous. V lost 2 bases and J lost 5, with 8 bases in between. Germline CDR1 KGHSH, CDR2 LQKENI. This CDR3 is built from 13 residues. The CDR3 DNA reads as TGTGCCAGCTCACCAGTCATAGTAGATACGCAGTATTTT. Its protein is CASSPVIVDTQYF.

This clone showed up just a few times. V gene TRBV10-1 combines with J gene TRBJ2-5, with 7 bases lining up with TRBD2. The J call may not be correct, given that the DNA end is closer to TRBJ2-7. The germline V gene has CDR1 WNHNN and CDR2 SYGVQD (reference sequence). CDR3 size: 12 residues. CDR3 in DNA: TGCGCCAGCAGTGGACTAGCCGCCGAGCAGTACTTC. Protein: CASSGLAAEQYF.

V and J are TRBV7-8 and TRBJ1-2; D is undetermined. Per the germline V gene, CDR1 is SGHVS and CDR2 is FQNEAQ. V lost 1 base and J lost 0, with 9 bases in between. CDR3 length: 15 amino acids. The CDR3 region is CASSLDRFTNYGYTF. The CDR3 coding sequence is TGTGCCAGCAGCTTAGATCGGTTCACTAACTATGGCTACACCTTC. The variable domain in full, with the rest retrieved from reference TRBV7-8 and TRBJ1-2, is GAGVSQSPRYKVAKRGQDVALRCDPISGHVSLFWYQQALGQGPEFLTYFQNEAQLDKSGLPSDRFFAERPEGSVSTLKIQRTQQEDSAVYLCASSLDRFTNYGYTFGSGTRLTVV.

The chain employs TRBV7-2 and TRBJ2-6; 12 bases are shared with TRBD2. The V segment lost 7 bases and the J segment 1 base; nucleotides outside the gene matches: 8. Germline values: CDR1 SGHTA, CDR2 FQGNSA. The CDR3 totals 18 residues. The CDR3 sequence is CASTTPGLAGSGANVLTF. The CDR3 coding sequence is TGTGCCAGCACCACACCGGGACTAGCGGGTTCTGGGGCCAACGTCCTGACTTTC. The full variable domain, with the rest looked up from reference TRBV7-2 and TRBJ2-6, is GAGVSQSPSNKVTEKGKDVELRCDPISGHTALYWYRQSLGQGLEFLIYFQGNSAPDKSGLPSDRFSAERTGGSVSTLTIQRTQQEDSAVYLCASTTPGLAGSGANVLTFGAGSRLTVL.

The gene calls are TRBV7-2 and TRBJ2-3; 11 nucleotides line up with TRBD1. This CDR3 is built from 17 residues. The germline V gene encodes CDR1 SGHTA and CDR2 FQGNSA. V dropped 2 bases and J dropped 1; count of bases not matched to a gene: 5. CDR3 nucleotides: TGTGCCAGCAGCTTACAACCGGGACAGGGGGGCACAGATACGCAGTATTTT. Translated: CASSLQPGQGGTDTQYF.

The gene calls are TRBV2 and TRBJ1-2, with unresolved D. Trimming took off 4 bases at V and 4 bases at J, with 4 bases between the two ends. The germline gives CDR1 SNHLY, CDR2 FYNNEI. The CDR3 is made up of 11 amino acids. DNA for the CDR3: TGTGCCAGCAGTGTACTCTATGGCTACACCTTC. Its protein product is CASSVLYGYTF.